The clone carrying this T cell receptor beta chain came up a few times. Its antigen is undetermined. This record belongs to a study of beta chain features in type 1 diabetes. The CDR3 length is 13 residues. V was cut by 4 bases and J by 2 bases, with 9 bases left in between. Germline lookup yields CDR1 GTSNPN and CDR2 SVGIG (reference sequence). Sequencing targeted expressed TCRB transcripts, as all isolated RNA had been reverse transcribed. Repertoires were generated with immunoSEQ multiplex PCR, while TCRdb's copy carries only in-frame clones and drops some. The sample has roughly 300,000 clones, about 13% seen once. Study conclusions and caveats: Across all four CD4+ subsets, people with type 1 diabetes showed modestly shorter TCRB CDR3s.

Sample: naive CD4+ T cells from blood. The chain couples TRBV30 to TRBJ2-4; D is perhaps TRBD1 (6 bases). The TCR sequence derives from a man between 25 and 39 years old with type 1 diabetes. The chain's CDR3 is CAWKRGSKNIQYF. CDR3 in DNA: TGTGCCTGGAAAAGGGGGTCCAAAAACATTCAGTACTTC.